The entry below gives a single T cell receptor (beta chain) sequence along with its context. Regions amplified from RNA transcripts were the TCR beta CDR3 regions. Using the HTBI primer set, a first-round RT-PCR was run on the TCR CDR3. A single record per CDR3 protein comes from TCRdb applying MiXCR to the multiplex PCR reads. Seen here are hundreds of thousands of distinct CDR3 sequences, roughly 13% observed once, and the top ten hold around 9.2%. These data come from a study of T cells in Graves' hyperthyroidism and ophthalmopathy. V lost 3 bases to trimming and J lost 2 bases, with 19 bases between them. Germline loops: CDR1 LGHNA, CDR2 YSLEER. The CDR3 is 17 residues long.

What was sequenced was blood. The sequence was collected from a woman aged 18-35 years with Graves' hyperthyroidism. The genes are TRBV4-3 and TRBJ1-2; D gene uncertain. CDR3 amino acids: CASSHEGSGSYNYGYTF. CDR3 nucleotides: TGCGCCAGCAGCCATGAAGGATCGGGCAGTTACAACTATGGCTACACCTTC.